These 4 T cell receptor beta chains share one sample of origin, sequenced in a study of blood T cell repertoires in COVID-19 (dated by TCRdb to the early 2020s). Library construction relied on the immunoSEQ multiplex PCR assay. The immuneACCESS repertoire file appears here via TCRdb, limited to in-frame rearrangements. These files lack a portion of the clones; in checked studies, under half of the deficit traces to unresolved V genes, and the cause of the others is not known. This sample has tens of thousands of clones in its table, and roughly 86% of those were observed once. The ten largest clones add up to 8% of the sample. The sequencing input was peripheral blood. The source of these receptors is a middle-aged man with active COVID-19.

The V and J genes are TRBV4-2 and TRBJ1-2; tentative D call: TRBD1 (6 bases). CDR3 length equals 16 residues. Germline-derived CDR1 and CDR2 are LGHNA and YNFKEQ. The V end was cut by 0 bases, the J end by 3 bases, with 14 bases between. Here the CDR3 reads CASSQEGAGAYYGYTF. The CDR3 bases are TGTGCCAGCAGCCAAGAGGGGGCAGGGGCGTACTATGGCTACACCTTC.

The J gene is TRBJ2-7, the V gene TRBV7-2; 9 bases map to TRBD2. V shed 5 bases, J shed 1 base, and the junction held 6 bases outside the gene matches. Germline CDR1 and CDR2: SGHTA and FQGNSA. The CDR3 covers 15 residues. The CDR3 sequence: CASSRPSGRSYEQYF. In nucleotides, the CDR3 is TGTGCCAGCAGCAGGCCGAGCGGGAGGTCCTACGAGCAGTACTTC.

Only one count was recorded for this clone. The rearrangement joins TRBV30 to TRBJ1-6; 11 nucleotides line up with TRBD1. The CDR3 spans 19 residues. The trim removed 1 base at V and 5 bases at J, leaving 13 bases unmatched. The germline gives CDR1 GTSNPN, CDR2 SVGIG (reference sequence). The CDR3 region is CAWSGQRTGGVRHNSPLHF. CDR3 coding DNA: TGTGCCTGGAGTGGCCAGCGGACAGGGGGCGTTCGCCATAATTCACCCCTCCACTTT.

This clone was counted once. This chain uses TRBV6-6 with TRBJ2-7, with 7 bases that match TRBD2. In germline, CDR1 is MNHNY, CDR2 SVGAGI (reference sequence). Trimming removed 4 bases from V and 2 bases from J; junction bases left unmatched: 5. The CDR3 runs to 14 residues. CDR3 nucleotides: TGTGCCAGCAGTTTCCTAGCGGCCACCTACGAGCAGTACTTC. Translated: CASSFLAATYEQYF.